Below are 22 T cell receptor beta chains sequenced from a single sample in a study of blood T cell repertoires in COVID-19. The repertoire was sequenced with immunoSEQ multiplex PCR; TCRdb's copy has only in-frame clones and lacks some. Counted here are about 27,000 clones, 90% to 95% occurring once; the ten biggest clones make up about a sixth. Sequenced input: peripheral blood. The receptors shown here come from a human donor with active COVID-19. The donor label of this sample is uncertain.

This sequence joins TRBV6-2 or TRBV6-3 and TRBJ2-7, with 9 nucleotides matching TRBD2. Germline V gene data show CDR1 as MNHEY and CDR2 as SVGEGT. This CDR3 comprises 17 residues. Unmatched junction bases numbered 13, after V lost 5 bases and J lost 2 bases. Here the CDR3 reads CASSILLSGGPPYEQYF. The CDR3 bases are TGTGCCAGCAGTATCCTCCTTAGCGGGGGCCCCCCCTACGAGCAGTACTTC.

The chain uses TRBV6-5 and TRBJ2-5; the match to TRBD2 covers 10 bases. The germline V gene has CDR1 MNHEY and CDR2 SVGAGI. V dropped 5 bases and J dropped 5; count of bases not matched to a gene: 8. The CDR3 is made up of 15 amino acids. CDR3 bases: TGTGCCAGCAGTCTAGCGGGGGCCGCAAGGGAGACCCAGTACTTC. This encodes CASSLAGAARETQYF.

This chain links TRBV6-5 with TRBJ2-7, with a possible D match to TRBD2 (6 bases). The V gene's germline CDR1 is MNHEY and CDR2 SVGAGI. The CDR3 is 14 amino acids. V shed 2 bases and J shed 5 bases, with 13 bases lying between them. The CDR3 loop is CASSYGAGSHEQYF. The CDR3 region has the DNA TGTGCCAGCAGTTACGGGGCGGGATCACACGAGCAGTACTTC.

The gene calls are TRBV19 and TRBJ2-7; 7 bases line up with TRBD2. Germline CDR1 reads LNHDA; CDR2 reads SQIVND (reference sequence). The V segment lost 3 bases and the J segment 1 base; nucleotides outside the gene matches: 9. This CDR3 has 16 amino acids. CDR3 sequence (DNA): TGTGCCAGTAGTATGGAAGTCCAGGGACTATCCTACGAGCAGTACTTC. Protein product: CASSMEVQGLSYEQYF.

V gene TRBV3-1 (or the pseudogene TRBV3-2) combines with J gene TRBJ2-5, with TRBD2 matching 9 bases. The CDR3 runs to 13 residues. From germline, CDR1 is LGHDT and CDR2 YNNKEL (reference sequence). V gave up 5 bases and J gave up 5 bases; unmatched junction bases: 3. The CDR3: CASSGSGRETQYF. Written as DNA, the CDR3 is TGTGCCAGCAGCGGGAGCGGGAGGGAGACCCAGTACTTC.

The gene calls are TRBV2 and TRBJ2-3; possibly TRBD2 for D (6 bases). This CDR3 is 15 amino acids long. V lost 5 bases and J 5 bases, leaving 17 bases between the germline ends. Germline loops: CDR1 SNHLY, CDR2 FYNNEI. CDR3 protein: CASSPPPAGIDTQYF. In DNA, the CDR3 is TGTGCCAGCAGTCCCCCCCCTGCGGGGATAGATACGCAGTATTTT.

This clone was counted only a few times. This chain links TRBV10-3 with TRBJ2-5, with no clear D. The CDR3 is 13 residues long. V dropped 3 bases and J dropped 7 bases, with 12 bases sitting between them. CDR1 is ENHRY and CDR2 is SYGVKD in the germline V gene. The CDR3 DNA follows: TGTGCCATCAGTGATTCTTCCGCGGCGACCCAGTACTTC. Translating gives CAISDSSAATQYF.

The CDR3 bases are TGCGCCAGCAGCTTGGGGCTAGCGGGGATCTACAATGAGCAGTTCTTC. Its protein is CASSLGLAGIYNEQFF. The chain uses TRBV5-1 and TRBJ2-1, with 9 positions matching TRBD2. The CDR3 extends over 16 amino acids. CDR1 and CDR2 from the germline V gene are SGHRS and YFSETQ. J gave up 3 bases and V 0 bases, and 4 bases lay outside the gene matches.

The chain recombines TRBV28 with TRBJ1-3, with unresolved D. Trimming pared 1 base from V and 0 bases from J, leaving 10 bases between. Germline V gene sequence: CDR1 MDHEN, CDR2 SYDVKM. This CDR3 spans 16 amino acids. The CDR3 loop reads CASSLYQAFSGNTIYF. CDR3 coding DNA: TGTGCCAGCAGTTTATATCAGGCCTTCTCTGGAAACACCATATATTTT.

The gene calls are TRBV5-1 and TRBJ2-1, with 10 bases identical to TRBD2. The CDR3 has 15 residues. The ends lost 4 bases at V and 9 bases at J; junction bases unmatched: 10. Per the germline V gene, CDR1 is SGHRS and CDR2 is YFSETQ. CDR3 nucleotide sequence: TGCGCCAGCAGCCTTTCTCTAGCGGGAGCTGGTGAGCAGTTCTTC. This gives the protein CASSLSLAGAGEQFF.

This clone was seen just once. This chain connects TRBV28 to TRBJ1-3, with a tentative D call TRBD1 (6 bases). The CDR3 contains 16 residues. The V end lost 7 bases, the J end lost 4 bases, and 20 bases lay between the germline ends. Germline CDR1 is MDHEN and CDR2 is SYDVKM. CDR3 coding DNA: TGTGCCAGCACTACCCCCAGGGACATCCGGGGAAACACCATATATTTT. Protein: CASTTPRDIRGNTIYF.

The chain recombines TRBV28 with TRBJ2-7, with D maybe TRBD1 (6 bases). The CDR3 is 16 amino acids. Between the trimmed V and J ends, which lost 5 bases and 3 bases, there was a span of 20 bases. Germline CDR1 and CDR2: MDHEN and SYDVKM. The CDR3 here is CASSPRGQGSLYEQYF. The CDR3 nucleotides read TGTGCCAGCAGTCCCCGAGGTCAGGGGTCCCTCTACGAGCAGTACTTC.

The CDR3 nucleotides read TGTGCCAGCAGTCCATATCAGGGATTTTTGGCCGGCCGAAGCCGGCCGGATACGCAGTATTTT. Translating gives CASSPYQGFLAGRSRPDTQYF. The chain carries TRBV2 and TRBJ2-3; weak D call: TRBD1 (5 bases). The CDR3 loop spans 21 amino acids. From germline, CDR1 is SNHLY and CDR2 FYNNEI. V was clipped by 5 bases and J by 6 bases, with 36 bases between them.

The chain uses TRBV5-8 and TRBJ1-2; possible D gene TRBD1, 6 bases. This CDR3 region has 16 residues. Per germline, CDR1 SGHTS and CDR2 YDEGEE. The V end lost 1 base, the J end lost 5 bases, and 18 bases lay between the germline ends. Here the CDR3 DNA reads TGTGCCAGCAGCTTGCCGGAGTCCCGGGGGGCGTATGGCTACACCTTC. Residues: CASSLPESRGAYGYTF.

J is TRBJ2-7 and V is TRBV6-5; TRBD1 matches at 7 bases. With V trimmed by 7 bases and J by 0 bases, 9 bases remained unmatched. Germline V gene data show CDR1 as MNHEY and CDR2 as SVGAGI. CDR3 length equals 15 residues. Here the CDR3 reads CASTATTGLSYEQYF. In DNA form, the CDR3 reads TGTGCCAGCACCGCTACGACAGGGCTCTCCTACGAGCAGTACTTC.

This chain links TRBV11-2 with TRBJ1-1; D is undetermined. The CDR3 consists of 13 residues. Trimming removed 4 bases from V and 0 bases from J, with 6 bases in between. The germline V gene has CDR1 SGHAT and CDR2 FQNNGV. CDR3 residues: CASSSGLNTEAFF. The DNA of the CDR3 is TGTGCCAGCAGCTCCGGTTTGAACACTGAAGCTTTCTTT.

V and J are TRBV6-2 or TRBV6-3 and TRBJ2-1; 10 bases align to TRBD1. The germline V gene has CDR1 MNHEY and CDR2 SVGEGT. The CDR3 is 14 amino acids. The J segment lost 7 bases and the V segment lost 4 bases, leaving 4 bases of the junction unmatched. The CDR3 region is CASSFGTGVNEQFF. The DNA of the CDR3 is TGTGCCAGCAGTTTCGGGACAGGGGTTAATGAGCAGTTCTTC.

The rearrangement uses TRBV3-1 (or the pseudogene TRBV3-2) and TRBJ2-1; D call uncertain. CDR1 and CDR2 from the germline V gene are LGHDT and YNNKEL (reference sequence). Trimming removed 2 bases at V and 9 bases at J, with 17 bases between. The CDR3 totals 15 residues. The CDR3 DNA follows: TGTGCCAGCAGCCAATTTACTGAGAGTTCGGTTGAGCAGTTCTTC. Its protein product is CASSQFTESSVEQFF.

This clone was recorded a few times. The chain carries TRBV5-5 and TRBJ1-2; 8 bases are a match to TRBD1. With V trimmed by 0 bases and J by 8 bases, 9 bases remained unmatched. The CDR3 runs 15 residues. Germline V gene sequence: CDR1 SGHKS, CDR2 YYEKEE (reference sequence). The CDR3 bases are TGTGCCAGCAGCTTGGAGGCTCAGGGGGCTGTCGGCTACACCTTC. Its translation: CASSLEAQGAVGYTF.

The chain joins TRBV7-2 to TRBJ2-5; D is possibly TRBD1 (6 bases). The CDR3 runs 14 residues. Trimming left V 1 base short and J 6 bases short, with 12 bases between. CDR1 is SGHTA and CDR2 is FQGNSA in the germline V gene. The CDR3 loop reads CASSLGGGFKTQYF. For the CDR3, the DNA is TGTGCCAGCAGCTTAGGAGGGGGTTTCAAGACCCAGTACTTC.

This clone was seen once. The chain combines TRBV7-6 with TRBJ2-7; 7 bases align to TRBD2. CDR3 length: 15 residues. In germline, CDR1 is SGHVS, CDR2 FNYEAQ. J gave up 3 bases and V 5 bases, and 10 bases lay outside the gene matches. Here the CDR3 reads CASSPKRDPGYEQYF. The CDR3 DNA is TGTGCCAGCAGCCCTAAGCGGGATCCGGGCTACGAGCAGTACTTC.

The chain carries TRBV11-2 and TRBJ2-4; maybe TRBD1 (6 bases). CDR1 and CDR2 from the germline V gene are SGHAT and FQNNGV. The CDR3 totals 17 residues. V dropped 2 bases and J dropped 1 base, with 15 bases sitting between them. The CDR3: CASSLSPLTGAKNIQYF. CDR3 coding DNA: TGTGCCAGCAGCTTAAGCCCCTTAACAGGGGCCAAAAACATTCAGTACTTC.